This is a list of T cell receptor beta chains from one sample in a study of blood T cell repertoires in COVID-19. Using immunoSEQ multiplex PCR, the repertoire was profiled, and TCRdb retains in-frame clones only, with some absent. Of around 130,000 clones in the sample, 75% to 85% were seen once. Sequencing input: peripheral blood. All receptors derive from a man in his fifties with acute or convalescent COVID-19. Each CDR3 is given with its conserved first and last residue. A D gene is named only where the DNA matches it firmly. Size tells how often a clone was seen (once, few, many) or the class of an expanded clone, and some rows leave it out.

CDR3nt: TGCGCCAGCAGCCAAATGGACACATCGGAGATTAGCTACACCTTC; CDR3aa: CASSQMDTSEISYTF; v_gene: TRBV4-1; len: 15; d_gene: NA; j_gene: TRBJ1-2; abundance: NA
CDR3nt: TGTGCCAGCAGTATTCTCGGTGGAGGCGCTGAAGCTTTCTTT; CDR3aa: CASSILGGGAEAFF; v_gene: TRBV27; len: 14; d_gene: NA; j_gene: TRBJ1-1; abundance: NA
CDR3nt: TGTGCCAGCAGCACTGGACAGGGGGAGTTGAACACCGGGGAGCTGTTTTTT; CDR3aa: CASSTGQGELNTGELFF; v_gene: TRBV21-1; len: 17; d_gene: NA; j_gene: TRBJ2-2; abundance: NA
CDR3nt: TGTGCCAGCCTCCCAGGGGTTCGGGGCACTGAAGCTTTCTTT; CDR3aa: CASLPGVRGTEAFF; v_gene: TRBV11-1; len: 14; d_gene: NA; j_gene: TRBJ1-1; abundance: NA
CDR3nt: TGTGCCAGCAGCGCTGCCCCAGGGGTCGACGCTTTCTTT; CDR3aa: CASSAAPGVDAFF; v_gene: TRBV9; len: 13; d_gene: NA; j_gene: TRBJ1-1; abundance: NA
CDR3nt: TGCAGTGCTAGTAAAGAGAACTATGGCTACACCTTC; CDR3aa: CSASKENYGYTF; v_gene: TRBV20-1; len: 12; d_gene: NA; j_gene: TRBJ1-2; abundance: NA
CDR3nt: TGTGCCAGTAGTATTAGGCCAGGGGTGGACGAGCAGTACTTC; CDR3aa: CASSIRPGVDEQYF; v_gene: TRBV19; len: 14; d_gene: NA; j_gene: TRBJ2-7; abundance: NA
CDR3nt: TGTGCCAGCAGTTACGGGCAGGGGGTTAACTATGGCTACACCTTC; CDR3aa: CASSYGQGVNYGYTF; v_gene: TRBV6-5; len: 15; d_gene: TRBD1; j_gene: TRBJ1-2; abundance: NA
CDR3nt: TGCGCCAGCAGCCAAGATGCTCGGGGGGCTGGTGGCTACACCTTC; CDR3aa: CASSQDARGAGGYTF; v_gene: TRBV4-1; len: 15; d_gene: NA; j_gene: TRBJ1-2; abundance: NA
CDR3nt: TGTGCCAGCAGCCAAGAACAGGTTCCCTACGAGCAGTACTTC; CDR3aa: CASSQEQVPYEQYF; v_gene: TRBV3-1/TRBV3-2; len: 14; d_gene: NA; j_gene: TRBJ2-7; abundance: NA
CDR3nt: TGTGCCAACTCTAAGTCATATGGGAACACTGAAGCTTTCTTT; CDR3aa: CANSKSYGNTEAFF; v_gene: TRBV2; len: 14; d_gene: NA; j_gene: TRBJ1-1; abundance: NA
CDR3nt: TGTGCCAGTAGTAACAGCGGAAACACCATATATTTT; CDR3aa: CASSNSGNTIYF; v_gene: TRBV19; len: 12; d_gene: NA; j_gene: TRBJ1-3; abundance: NA
CDR3nt: TGTGCCAGTAGTATAGATAAGGGGACCTACGAGCAGTACTTC; CDR3aa: CASSIDKGTYEQYF; v_gene: TRBV19; len: 14; d_gene: NA; j_gene: TRBJ2-7; abundance: NA
CDR3nt: TGCGCCAGCAGCGCGGACTTCCGGGGCAATCAGCCCCAGCATTTT; CDR3aa: CASSADFRGNQPQHF; v_gene: TRBV5-1; len: 15; d_gene: NA; j_gene: TRBJ1-5; abundance: NA
CDR3nt: TGTGCCAGCAGCTCACAGGGCTACGAGCAGTACTTC; CDR3aa: CASSSQGYEQYF; v_gene: TRBV7-2; len: 12; d_gene: NA; j_gene: TRBJ2-7; abundance: NA
CDR3nt: TGCGCCAGCAGCTTGGGGCAGGGGGAAAGCACTGAAGCTTTCTTT; CDR3aa: CASSLGQGESTEAFF; v_gene: TRBV5-1; len: 15; d_gene: TRBD1; j_gene: TRBJ1-1; abundance: NA
CDR3nt: TGTGCCTGGAGCCCTACCGCCTTAGCGGGAGGGTTGATCAATGAGCAGTTCTTC; CDR3aa: CAWSPTALAGGLINEQFF; v_gene: TRBV30; len: 18; d_gene: TRBD2; j_gene: TRBJ2-1; abundance: once
CDR3nt: TGTGCCAGCAGCTTAGACGGGACTAGCGGGAGGGGAAATTACAATGAGCAGTTCTTC; CDR3aa: CASSLDGTSGRGNYNEQFF; v_gene: TRBV11-3; len: 19; d_gene: TRBD2; j_gene: TRBJ2-1; abundance: NA
CDR3nt: TGTGCCAGCAGTTTCTACCCAACAGGGGCCTATGGCTACACCTTC; CDR3aa: CASSFYPTGAYGYTF; v_gene: TRBV6-5; len: 15; d_gene: TRBD1; j_gene: TRBJ1-2; abundance: NA
CDR3nt: TGTGCCAGCAGTTACCGTGGGAGTACCCTCTCCTACGAGCAGTACTTC; CDR3aa: CASSYRGSTLSYEQYF; v_gene: TRBV6-5; len: 16; d_gene: NA; j_gene: TRBJ2-7; abundance: NA
CDR3nt: TGTGCCAGCATGGCCCTCCCCGGGGAGCTGTTTTTT; CDR3aa: CASMALPGELFF; v_gene: TRBV3-1/TRBV3-2; len: 12; d_gene: NA; j_gene: TRBJ2-2; abundance: NA
CDR3nt: TGTGCCAGCAGCCCGACTAGCGGGAGACTGCAGTTCTTC; CDR3aa: CASSPTSGRLQFF; v_gene: TRBV5-4; len: 13; d_gene: TRBD2; j_gene: TRBJ2-1; abundance: NA
CDR3nt: TGTGCCAGCAGCGATCTAGCGGGGGTTTACAATGAGCAGTTCTTC; CDR3aa: CASSDLAGVYNEQFF; v_gene: TRBV5-5; len: 15; d_gene: TRBD2; j_gene: TRBJ2-1; abundance: NA
CDR3nt: TGTGCCAGCAGCTTGGAGTTAGATTTTCCCTACGAGCAGTACTTC; CDR3aa: CASSLELDFPYEQYF; v_gene: TRBV5-4; len: 15; d_gene: NA; j_gene: TRBJ2-7; abundance: NA
CDR3nt: TGTGCCAGCAGCGGGACAGGAGGACCCTACGAGCAGTACTTC; CDR3aa: CASSGTGGPYEQYF; v_gene: TRBV5-6; len: 14; d_gene: TRBD1; j_gene: TRBJ2-7; abundance: NA
CDR3nt: TGCGCCAGCAGCGGAGTAGGGGGCATGAGCACAGATACGCAGTATTTT; CDR3aa: CASSGVGGMSTDTQYF; v_gene: TRBV5-1; len: 16; d_gene: TRBD1; j_gene: TRBJ2-3; abundance: NA
CDR3nt: TGCGCCAGCAGCTTGGTGCAGGGCCCAGATACGCAGTATTTT; CDR3aa: CASSLVQGPDTQYF; v_gene: TRBV5-1; len: 14; d_gene: NA; j_gene: TRBJ2-3; abundance: NA
CDR3nt: TGTGCCAGCAGCTTGGTGGACAGGAAAGAGACCCAGTACTTC; CDR3aa: CASSLVDRKETQYF; v_gene: TRBV5-8; len: 14; d_gene: TRBD1; j_gene: TRBJ2-5; abundance: NA
CDR3nt: TGTGCCAGCAGCTCGGGACTAGCTGACGAGCAGTACTTC; CDR3aa: CASSSGLADEQYF; v_gene: TRBV11-3; len: 13; d_gene: TRBD2; j_gene: TRBJ2-7; abundance: NA
CDR3nt: TGCGCCAGCAGTCGACAGGGCTTGGTCCCTTTGGGGATTTACGAGCAGTACTTC; CDR3aa: CASSRQGLVPLGIYEQYF; v_gene: TRBV23-1; len: 18; d_gene: TRBD1; j_gene: TRBJ2-7; abundance: few
CDR3nt: TGTGCCAGCAGCTCGCGGGGGCGGGATGAGGGTGAGCAGTTCTTC; CDR3aa: CASSSRGRDEGEQFF; v_gene: TRBV7-3; len: 15; d_gene: NA; j_gene: TRBJ2-1; abundance: NA
CDR3nt: TGTGCCAGCACCCCTGCCCATGGCGGGGGACCAAACTACGAGCAGTACTTC; CDR3aa: CASTPAHGGGPNYEQYF; v_gene: TRBV27; len: 17; d_gene: TRBD2; j_gene: TRBJ2-7; abundance: NA
CDR3nt: TGTGCCAGCAGCCATTCTAGCGGGAAAAACATTCAGTACTTC; CDR3aa: CASSHSSGKNIQYF; v_gene: TRBV3-1/TRBV3-2; len: 14; d_gene: TRBD2; j_gene: TRBJ2-4; abundance: NA
CDR3nt: TGTGCCAGCTCACCGGTTGGAGGGTCCACTGAAGCTTTCTTT; CDR3aa: CASSPVGGSTEAFF; v_gene: TRBV18; len: 14; d_gene: NA; j_gene: TRBJ1-1; abundance: NA
CDR3nt: TGTGCCAGCTCACGCACGCAGACAGGGGCCGGGGAGCTGTTTTTT; CDR3aa: CASSRTQTGAGELFF; v_gene: TRBV18; len: 15; d_gene: TRBD1; j_gene: TRBJ2-2; abundance: NA
CDR3nt: TGTGCCAGCAGTGAAAATTTGTCCGGTGGCTACACCTTC; CDR3aa: CASSENLSGGYTF; v_gene: TRBV2; len: 13; d_gene: NA; j_gene: TRBJ1-2; abundance: NA